The 32 T cell receptor beta chains given below trace back to one sample, sequenced in a study of T cell clonality in common variable immunodeficiency. Study-wide results and limits: Fewer deletions and N-nucleotide insertions were reportedly seen in common variable immunodeficiency TCR beta sequences.

Repertoires were generated with immunoSEQ multiplex PCR, while TCRdb's copy carries only in-frame clones and drops some. This sample carries 25,000 to 30,000 clones, none of them present only once. Their antigens are not known. Material: peripheral blood mononuclear cells. These receptor sequences come from a human donor with common variable immunodeficiency.

Worth noting for this clone: Read coverage stops 3 residues before the CDR3 terminus; the germline J gene supplies the remainder. The V and J genes are TRBV18 and TRBJ2-2; D perhaps matches TRBD2 (6 bases). CDR3 length: 14 residues. Germline CDR1 reads KGHSH; CDR2 reads LQKENI. V was clipped by 5 bases and J by 4 bases, with 11 bases between them. CDR3 loop: CASSWDLPTGELFF. The part of the CDR3 DNA that was read is TGTGCCAGCTCATGGGACTTACCCACCGGGGAG.

This clone appeared a few times. The CDR3 end is not reached by the read, which stops 3 residues before it; the germline J gene fills it in. The J gene is TRBJ2-7, the V gene TRBV18; D is unclear. The CDR3 is 12 amino acids. V lost 3 bases to trimming and J lost 0 bases, with 3 bases between them. CDR1 and CDR2 (germline): KGHSH, LQKENI. CDR3 region: CASSPHSYEQYF. The DNA read from the CDR3 is TGTGCCAGCTCACCCCACTCCTACGAG.

The sample holds a few counts of this clone. From the germline J gene comes the end of the CDR3, since the read stops 3 residues before it. V usage is TRBV7-3 and J usage is TRBJ1-1; D might be TRBD1 (6 bases). Trimming cost V 5 bases and J 2 bases, with 12 bases left between them. CDR1 and CDR2 from the germline V gene are SGHTA and FQGTGA. CDR3 length: 14 amino acids. The CDR3 bases that were read are TGTGCCAGCAGCATGACAGGTCAAAACACTGAA. This codes for CASSMTGQNTE. The full CDR3 sequence reads CASSMTGQNTEAFF.

Details on this clone: The read terminates 3 residues before the CDR3 end, so the remaining end is supplied by the germline J gene. The V gene is TRBV18, the J gene TRBJ1-3; 11 nucleotides align to TRBD1. V lost 1 base to trimming and J lost 1 base; unmatched junction nucleotides: 9. The CDR3 totals 19 residues. Germline V lookup: CDR1 KGHSH, CDR2 LQKENI. The CDR3 sequence: CASSPLWTGGNSSGNTIYF. Partial CDR3 DNA: TGTGCCAGCTCACCACTTTGGACAGGGGGCAATTCTTCTGGAAACACC.

Details on this clone: The read ends 3 residues early relative to the CDR3; the germline J gene fills the gap. The chain is built from TRBV5-1 and TRBJ2-7; maybe TRBD2 (5 bases). Deletions cut 7 bases from V and 3 bases from J, with 14 bases between. CDR1 is SGHRS and CDR2 is YFSETQ in the germline V gene. The CDR3 spans 13 residues. The DNA read from the CDR3 is TGCGCCAGCTTTGTGGATGCGGGCTACGAG. It is translated as CASFVDAGYE. The complete CDR3 reads CASFVDAGYEQYF.

On this clone: The read finishes 3 residues shy of the CDR3 end, and the germline J gene is used to complete it. This rearrangement joins TRBV5-1 to TRBJ2-5; the D gene is possibly TRBD1 (6 bases). Trimming removed 7 bases from V and 4 bases from J, with 14 bases in between. Germline V gene lookup returns CDR1 SGHRS and CDR2 YFSETQ. The CDR3 is made up of 13 amino acids. The part of the CDR3 DNA that was read is TGCGCCAGCGCACAGGGAAGTGGAGAGACC. Translation gives CASAQGSGET. The whole CDR3 region reads CASAQGSGETQYF. Full variable domain (missing parts from reference TRBV5-1 and TRBJ2-5): KAGVTQTPRYLIKTRGQQVTLSCSPISGHRSVSWYQQTPGQGLQFLFEYFSETQRNKGNFPGRFSGRQFSNSRSEMNVSTLELGDSALYLCASAQGSGETQYFGPGTRLLVL.

This clone was seen at least ten times. The read ends 3 residues shy of where the CDR3 ends; the end is completed using the germline J gene. The chain uses TRBV5-1 and TRBJ2-3; 10 bases line up with TRBD2. With 2 bases clipped from V and 2 bases from J, the junction kept 5 bases outside the gene matches. Per the germline V gene, CDR1 is SGHRS and CDR2 is YFSETQ. The CDR3 is 16 residues long. The part of the CDR3 DNA that was read is TGCGCCAGCAGCTTAATAGCGGGAGGCACCACAGATACG. Encoded protein: CASSLIAGGTTDT. In full, the CDR3 is CASSLIAGGTTDTQYF.

At least ten counts were recorded for this clone. The observed sequence ends 3 residues before the CDR3 terminus, with the missing tail filled in from the germline J gene. This chain joins TRBV2 and TRBJ2-7; 9 bases align to TRBD1. The CDR3 length is 15 residues. The junction had 6 bases not matched to a gene; V was cut back by 4 bases and J by 2 bases. Germline V gene data show CDR1 as SNHLY and CDR2 as FYNNEI. CDR3 bases read: TGTGCCAGCAGTGCGCCGGGACAGGGAGCCTACGAG. Its translation: CASSAPGQGAYE. The whole CDR3 protein is CASSAPGQGAYEQYF.

About this clone: Coverage ceases 3 residues before the CDR3 finishes, and the germline J gene fills in the end. V gene TRBV2 combines with J gene TRBJ1-4; D perhaps matches TRBD1 (5 bases). Per germline, CDR1 SNHLY and CDR2 FYNNEI. This CDR3 comprises 16 residues. Trimming stripped 5 bases from V and 0 bases from J, with 13 bases between. CDR3 DNA (partial): TGTGCCAGCAGTAAGACAGACCACTCAACTAATGAAAAA. It codes for CASSKTDHSTNEK. The entire CDR3 protein is CASSKTDHSTNEKLFF.

Turning to this clone: Other DNA sequences in the sample encode the same CDR3. CDR3: CSARGTSGSGSYEQYF. The CDR3 bases that were read are TGCAGTGCTAGGGGGACTAGCGGGAGTGGGTCCTACGAG. The chain combines TRBV20-1 with TRBJ2-7; 14 nucleotides match TRBD2. Read sequence stops 3 residues before the CDR3 end, and the germline J gene provides the missing end. J gave up 1 base and V 3 bases, and 5 bases lay outside the gene matches. The germline gives CDR1 DFQATT, CDR2 SNEGSKA (reference sequence). The CDR3 sequence is 16 residues long.

At least ten counts were recorded for this clone. The CDR3 sequence is CASSFPGGTDTQYF. The CDR3 DNA, read in part, is TGTGCCAGCAGCTTCCCAGGGGGCACAGATACG. The chain has TRBV7-9 and TRBJ2-3; a weak D match, TRBD1 (6 bases). The read ends 3 residues before the CDR3 terminus; that terminus is restored from the germline J gene. The V end was cut by 3 bases, the J end by 1 base, with 8 bases between. The CDR3 runs to 14 residues. Germline CDR1 SEHNR, CDR2 FQNEAQ (reference sequence).

Comments on this clone: The read ends 3 residues early relative to the CDR3; the germline J gene fills the gap. This chain uses TRBV19 with TRBJ2-1, with 7 bases that match TRBD1. Trimming removed 10 bases from V and 5 bases from J; junction bases left unmatched: 8. The CDR3 runs to 13 residues. The germline V gene has CDR1 LNHDA and CDR2 SQIVND (reference sequence). CDR3 residues: CATTGAGHNEQFF. Partial CDR3 DNA: TGTGCCACTACAGGGGCGGGCCACAATGAG.

This clone appeared a few times. The missing CDR3 end, 3 residues past where the read stops, is filled in from the germline J gene. The chain joins TRBV20-1 to TRBJ2-1, with D unclear. From germline, CDR1 is DFQATT and CDR2 SNEGSKA (reference sequence). This CDR3 region has 13 residues. With 4 bases removed from V and 2 bases from J, the gap between germline ends came to 9 bases. CDR3 sequence reads: CSANPGTYNEQFF. CDR3 bases read: TGCAGTGCTAACCCGGGTACCTACAATGAG.

A note on this clone: From the germline J gene comes the end of the CDR3, since the read stops 3 residues before it. The V call is TRBV30, the J call TRBJ1-2; TRBD1 might be the D (6 bases). This CDR3 is 14 amino acids long. Per germline, CDR1 GTSNPN and CDR2 SVGIG (reference sequence). The CDR3 bases that were read are TGTGCCTGGAGTGATTTGGGCGGGACACGGGGC. It translates to CAWSDLGGTRG. The whole CDR3 sequence is CAWSDLGGTRGYTF.

This clone was picked up many times. The sequenced fragment ends 3 residues before the CDR3 boundary, so the rest is inferred from the germline J gene. The chain joins TRBV18 to TRBJ1-1; 7 bases align to TRBD1. Germline CDR1 reads KGHSH; CDR2 reads LQKENI. CDR3 length: 16 residues. The V segment lost 3 bases and the J segment 3 bases; nucleotides outside the gene matches: 10. Partial CDR3 DNA: TGTGCCAGCTCACCTTTGACAGGGATACAGGACACTGAA. Translation gives CASSPLTGIQDTE. The full CDR3 is CASSPLTGIQDTEAFF.

This clone was counted between two and nine times. From the germline J gene comes the end of the CDR3, since the read stops 3 residues before it. The V call is TRBV2, the J call TRBJ2-2; D gene unclear. CDR1 is SNHLY, CDR2 FYNNEI, per germline. The CDR3 covers 14 residues. The ends were cut back, 1 base at V and 4 bases at J, with 7 bases in the middle. Partial CDR3 DNA: TGTGCCAGCAGTGAAGGGGCCTTCACCGGGGAG. The encoded protein is CASSEGAFTGE. The whole CDR3 sequence reads CASSEGAFTGELFF.

With regard to this clone: The read terminates 3 residues ahead of where the CDR3 ends, so the germline J gene completes it. The rearrangement joins TRBV19 to TRBJ2-3; a possible D gene is TRBD1 (5 bases). The CDR3 runs 15 residues. The germline V gene has CDR1 LNHDA and CDR2 SQIVND (reference sequence). V lost 3 bases to trimming and J lost 1 base, with 11 bases between them. CDR3 bases read: TGTGCCAGTAGTATCCAGGGCGCGGGCACAGATACG. It is translated as CASSIQGAGTDT. In full, the CDR3 reads CASSIQGAGTDTQYF.

This clone has a count of ten or more. Read sequence stops 3 residues before the CDR3 end, and the germline J gene provides the missing end. The chain is built from TRBV2 and TRBJ2-7; weak D call: TRBD1 (6 bases). CDR1 SNHLY and CDR2 FYNNEI come from the germline V gene. Trimming removed 7 bases from V and 4 bases from J, with 14 bases in between. The length of the CDR3 is 13 residues. The CDR3 sequence is CASTEDRMYEQYF. Incomplete CDR3 DNA: TGTGCCAGCACGGAGGACAGAATGTACGAG.

This clone was detected many times. The read is 3 residues too short to cover the CDR3 end, so that end is filled in from the germline J gene. The chain joins TRBV14 to TRBJ2-6; D might be TRBD1 (5 bases). This CDR3 is built from 19 residues. CDR1 is SGHDN, CDR2 FVKESK, per germline. V dropped 4 bases and J dropped 4 bases, with 23 bases sitting between them. The covered CDR3 bases are TGTGCCAGCAGCCCCTCCTCGTTTATAGGGGCTTTAGGGGCCAACGTC. Residues: CASSPSSFIGALGANV. The whole CDR3 sequence is CASSPSSFIGALGANVLTF.

This clone is judged medium-sized. From the germline J gene comes the end of the CDR3, since the read stops 3 residues before it. J is TRBJ2-2 and V is TRBV5-1, with D perhaps TRBD2 (6 bases). The CDR3 is 15 amino acids. Germline V lookup: CDR1 SGHRS, CDR2 YFSETQ. The ends were cut back, 5 bases at V and 4 bases at J, with 15 bases in the middle. The CDR3 bases that were read are TGCGCCAGCAGTCTCCGGGGGAGCGGCACCGGGGAG. Protein sequence: CASSLRGSGTGE. The entire CDR3 sequence reads CASSLRGSGTGELFF.

Notes on this clone: The CDR3 goes on 3 residues after the read ends, and that part is filled in from the germline J gene. V and J are TRBV18 and TRBJ1-1; 7 bases line up with TRBD1. Per germline, CDR1 KGHSH and CDR2 LQKENI. V shed 2 bases and J 5 bases; nucleotides not matched to a gene: 11. The CDR3 runs to 16 residues. The CDR3 sequence is CASSPVDLGQTTEAFF. The CDR3 bases that were read are TGTGCCAGCTCACCAGTCGATTTGGGACAGACAACTGAA. The full variable domain, its missing parts supplied by reference TRBV18 and TRBJ1-1, is NAGVMQNPRHLVRRRGQEARLRCSPMKGHSHVYWYRQLPEEGLKFMVYLQKENIIDESGMPKERFSAEFPKEGPSILRIQQVVRGDSAAYFCASSPVDLGQTTEAFFGQGTRLTVV.

Worth noting for this clone: The read is 3 residues too short to cover the CDR3 end, so that end is filled in from the germline J gene. This chain connects TRBV7-3 to TRBJ2-1, with 7 bases matching TRBD1. The CDR3 length is 16 residues. Trimming cost V 6 bases and J 8 bases; bases outside gene matches: 16. From germline, CDR1 is SGHTA and CDR2 FQGTGA. The CDR3 spells CASSYPRTGPSHEQFF. The CDR3 bases that were read are TGTGCCAGCAGTTATCCCAGGACAGGTCCATCCCATGAG.

This clone has ten or more counts. The read ends 3 residues shy of where the CDR3 ends; the end is completed using the germline J gene. This chain links TRBV5-1 with TRBJ2-3, with a tentative D call TRBD1 (6 bases). CDR1 is SGHRS, CDR2 YFSETQ, per germline. The CDR3 spans 15 residues. V shed 5 bases and J shed 4 bases, with 17 bases lying between them. The covered CDR3 bases are TGCGCCAGCAGGGGCCTAAAACAGGGAGCAGATACG. Protein sequence: CASRGLKQGADT. The CDR3 in full is CASRGLKQGADTQYF.

This clone was seen a few times. From the germline J gene comes the end of the CDR3, since the read stops 3 residues before it. V and J are TRBV2 and TRBJ2-7, with 7 nucleotides matching TRBD1. The V segment lost 2 bases and the J segment 2 bases; nucleotides outside the gene matches: 3. This CDR3 has 14 residues. In germline, CDR1 is SNHLY, CDR2 FYNNEI. The CDR3 loop is CASSEQGVAYEQYF. CDR3 bases read: TGTGCCAGCAGTGAACAGGGGGTCGCCTACGAG.

This clone was counted many times. The read falls 3 residues short of the CDR3 end, and the missing part is taken from the germline J gene. J is TRBJ1-1 and V is TRBV29-1, with D tentatively TRBD1 (6 bases). The CDR3 sequence is 13 residues long. Trimming removed 3 bases from V and 4 bases from J, with 12 bases in between. The V gene's germline CDR1 is SQVTM and CDR2 ANQGSEA. The CDR3 is CSVDLTGSTEAFF. CDR3 DNA (partial): TGCAGCGTTGACCTTACAGGGAGCACTGAA.

Points on this clone: Read coverage stops 3 residues before the CDR3 terminus; the germline J gene supplies the remainder. V gene TRBV30 combines with J gene TRBJ1-1; 8 positions match TRBD1. The V gene end was trimmed by 3 bases and the J gene end by 5 bases; junction bases not matched to a gene: 5. The CDR3 has 13 residues. Germline values: CDR1 GTSNPN, CDR2 SVGIG (reference sequence). CDR3 region: CAWRTGGGTEAFF. CDR3 DNA, as far as it was read: TGTGCCTGGAGAACAGGGGGAGGGACTGAA.

Remarks on this clone: The read terminates 3 residues before the CDR3 end, so the remaining end is supplied by the germline J gene. The chain joins TRBV7-9 to TRBJ2-5, with 11 bases matching TRBD2. V lost 5 bases to trimming and J lost 5 bases; unmatched junction nucleotides: 7. This CDR3 comprises 15 residues. Germline CDR1 is SEHNR and CDR2 is FQNEAQ (reference sequence). CDR3 protein: CASSRLAGHGETQYF. The sequenced CDR3 bases are TGTGCCAGCAGCCGACTAGCGGGGCACGGGGAGACC.

Here the CDR3 reads CASSSSALRVGSAYEQYF. The covered CDR3 bases are TGTGCCAGCAGCTCCAGCGCCTTGCGCGTTGGTTCTGCTTACGAG. J is TRBJ2-7 and V is TRBV13, with D unresolved. The CDR3 end is not reached by the read, which stops 3 residues before it; the germline J gene fills it in. The CDR3 is made up of 18 amino acids. Germline CDR1 and CDR2: PRHDT and FYEKMQ (reference sequence). V was cut by 4 bases and J by 4 bases, with 26 bases left in between. Based on the CDR3 plus reference TRBV13 and TRBJ2-7, the full variable domain is AAGVIQSPRHLIKEKRETATLKCYPIPRHDTVYWYQQGPGQDPQFLISFYEKMQSDKGSIPDRFSAQQFSDYHSELNMSSLELGDSALYFCASSSSALRVGSAYEQYFGPGTRLTVT.

About this clone itself: The CDR3 end lies 3 residues beyond the end of the read and is filled in from the germline J gene. The chain links TRBV2 to TRBJ2-7, with D perhaps TRBD2 (6 bases). The CDR3 totals 15 residues. Germline V CDR1 and CDR2: SNHLY, FYNNEI. V gave up 1 base and J gave up 3 bases, with 13 bases separating them. CDR3 sequence reads: CASSEGGVSDYEQYF. The covered CDR3 bases are TGTGCCAGCAGTGAAGGCGGGGTTTCTGACTACGAG.

Ten or more counts support this clone. Coverage ceases 3 residues before the CDR3 finishes, and the germline J gene fills in the end. The chain carries TRBV5-1 and TRBJ2-4; the D call may be TRBD1 or TRBD2 (7 bases each). Germline V gene data show CDR1 as SGHRS and CDR2 as YFSETQ. The V gene lost 4 bases and the J gene lost 5 bases, with 28 bases spanning the gap. The CDR3 runs to 19 residues. This CDR3 reads CASSTWVSGTAGGQNIQYF. Incomplete CDR3 DNA: TGCGCCAGCAGCACTTGGGTGAGCGGGACAGCCGGGGGTCAAAACATT.

Note on this clone: The DNA ends 3 residues before the CDR3 does, and the rest of the CDR3 is filled in from the germline J gene. This chain connects TRBV2 to TRBJ2-1, with 9 nucleotides matching TRBD1. Germline trimming cut 6 bases from V and 4 bases from J; bases unmatched to any gene: 10. CDR1 is SNHLY, CDR2 FYNNEI, per germline. The CDR3 extends over 16 amino acids. The part of the CDR3 DNA that was read is TGTGCCAGCAGGGGGCCTGAGACAGGGGGTTACAATGAG. This encodes CASRGPETGGYNE. In full, the CDR3 reads CASRGPETGGYNEQFF.

A few counts support this clone. The CDR3 is CSARDLSEQYF. CDR3 DNA (partial): TGCAGTGCTAGAGATCTTTCCGAG. The chain has TRBV20-1 and TRBJ2-7; no firm D call. With the read ending 3 residues before the CDR3 end, the germline J gene is used to fill in that end. The germline V gene has CDR1 DFQATT and CDR2 SNEGSKA (reference sequence). V lost 0 bases, J lost 6 bases, and 6 bases lay in between. The CDR3 is 11 residues long.